The clone carrying this TCR beta chain was counted at least ten times. Its antigen remains unknown. The sample comes from a study of spatial heterogeneity in lung cancer. Study findings and constraints: Tracking of tumor mutation counts was seen in expanded intratumoral alpha and beta TCR counts.

The germline gives CDR1 MNHNY, CDR2 SVGAGI (reference sequence). The CDR3 length is 11 residues. The V gene lost 2 bases and the J gene lost 5 bases, with 3 bases spanning the gap. Each CDR3 protein gets one entry after TCRdb re-called the 5' RACE reads with MiXCR. The sample includes 5,800 or so distinct CDR3 sequences, around an eighth of them seen just once. Time point reported: sample taken at primary tumor resection. This clonotype was sampled from a female donor with early-stage non-small cell lung cancer. The material sequenced was lung tumor tissue, taken at surgery. The chain is built from TRBV6-6 and TRBJ2-5; no definite D call. DNA of the CDR3: TGTGCCAGCAGTTACGGGGAGACCCAGTACTTC. It codes for CASSYGETQYF.